The 20 T cell receptor beta chains below were found in one sample sequenced in a study of cytomegalovirus exposure and HLA in healthy donors. Sequencing used immunoSEQ multiplex PCR; TCRdb keeps in-frame clones, though not all of them. Here the sample spans fewer than 150,000 clones, 86% being singletons. The specimen sequenced was PBMCs. The receptors come from a man aged 18 to 30 in good health and CMV-seronegative.

The CDR3 region is CAISEGPDRGFNQPQHF. CDR3 DNA sequence: TGTGCCATCAGTGAGGGCCCGGACAGGGGTTTCAATCAGCCCCAGCATTTT. This chain joins TRBV10-3 and TRBJ1-5; 9 bases are a match to TRBD1. The CDR3 spans 17 residues. V shed 2 bases, J shed 3 bases, and the junction held 8 bases outside the gene matches. In germline, CDR1 is ENHRY, CDR2 SYGVKD.

V gene TRBV13 combines with J gene TRBJ2-7; TRBD1 is a possible D gene (6 bases). V was trimmed by 1 base and J by 4 bases, leaving 11 bases between them. In germline, CDR1 is PRHDT, CDR2 FYEKMQ (reference sequence). CDR3 length: 14 amino acids. The CDR3 spells CASSLEQGPYEQYF. CDR3 coding DNA: TGTGCCAGCAGCTTAGAACAGGGCCCTTACGAGCAGTACTTC.

This chain joins TRBV5-1 and TRBJ2-1; 15 bases line up with TRBD2. The junction had 5 bases not matched to a gene; V was cut back by 3 bases and J by 4 bases. In germline, CDR1 is SGHRS, CDR2 YFSETQ. The CDR3 covers 17 residues. In nucleotides, the CDR3 is TGCGCCAGCAGCTGGGGGACTAGCGGGGGGCCTTACAATGAGCAGTTCTTC. The encoded protein is CASSWGTSGGPYNEQFF.

The CDR3 DNA reads TGTGCCAGCAGCTTGGAGGACAGGGGAGGAAACACCATATATTTT. Residues: CASSLEDRGGNTIYF. The chain couples TRBV5-8 to TRBJ1-3; 9 bases map to TRBD1. The CDR3 runs to 15 residues. Germline V gene sequence: CDR1 SGHTS, CDR2 YDEGEE. V shed 0 bases, J shed 4 bases, and the junction held 2 bases outside the gene matches.

The genes are TRBV5-1 and TRBJ1-1; 7 bases map to TRBD1. This CDR3 is built from 15 residues. Germline loops: CDR1 SGHRS, CDR2 YFSETQ. After removal of 1 base from V and 4 bases from J, the junction contained 7 bases not matched to a gene. In nucleotides, the CDR3 is TGCGCCAGCAGCTTGACAGGGGAGGTTGGCACTGAAGCTTTCTTT. Translation: CASSLTGEVGTEAFF.

The chain is built from TRBV29-1 and TRBJ2-7; perhaps TRBD1 as D (5 bases). Germline V CDR1 and CDR2: SQVTM, ANQGSEA. V was shortened by 1 base and J by 3 bases, with 13 bases between the two germline ends. The CDR3 consists of 14 residues. The CDR3 spells CSVEGGAGNYEQYF. The CDR3 nucleotides read TGCAGCGTTGAAGGTGGGGCAGGGAACTACGAGCAGTACTTC.

The rearrangement joins TRBV27 to TRBJ2-1, with 7 bases that match TRBD2. CDR1 and CDR2 (germline): MNHEY, SMNVEV (reference sequence). This CDR3 is built from 13 residues. V lost 6 bases and J lost 9; bases outside the gene matches: 8. CDR3: CASSPGLRGEQFF. CDR3 bases: TGTGCCAGCAGCCCGGGACTACGGGGTGAGCAGTTCTTC.

The V gene is TRBV29-1, the J gene TRBJ2-7; 9 bases agree with TRBD1. This CDR3 is built from 12 residues. V dropped 7 bases and J dropped 5; count of bases not matched to a gene: 6. Germline lookup yields CDR1 SQVTM and CDR2 ANQGSEA. In DNA, the CDR3 is TGCAGCGGCCGGGACAGGGAACACGAGCAGTACTTC. It yields the protein CSGRDREHEQYF.

This chain connects TRBV27 to TRBJ1-3; D is possibly TRBD1 (5 bases). This CDR3 spans 16 amino acids. V lost 5 bases, J lost 0 bases, and 14 bases lay in between. CDR1 MNHEY and CDR2 SMNVEV come from the germline V gene (reference sequence). In DNA, the CDR3 is TGTGCCAGCAGTCAGGGATTTTATCCCTCTGGAAACACCATATATTTT. Protein sequence: CASSQGFYPSGNTIYF.

The chain has TRBV19 and TRBJ1-5, with TRBD1 matching over 7 bases. There are 14 residues in the CDR3. The V segment lost 5 bases and the J segment 1 base; nucleotides outside the gene matches: 2. Germline CDR1 reads LNHDA; CDR2 reads SQIVND (reference sequence). This chain's CDR3 is CASSQDRSNQPQHF. CDR3 sequence (DNA): TGTGCCAGTAGTCAGGACAGGAGCAATCAGCCCCAGCATTTT.

The V and J genes are TRBV5-4 and TRBJ1-2; 7 bases align to TRBD1. CDR3 length: 14 amino acids. The germline CDR1 and CDR2 sequences are SGHNT and YYREEE (reference sequence). Unmatched junction bases numbered 9, after V lost 4 bases and J lost 6 bases. This chain's CDR3 is CASSLDRDSNGYTF. As DNA, the CDR3 is TGTGCCAGCAGCCTAGACAGGGATTCAAATGGCTACACCTTC.

The V and J genes are TRBV27 and TRBJ2-3; 9 bases are a match to TRBD2. The CDR3 spans 15 residues. Germline CDR1 MNHEY, CDR2 SMNVEV (reference sequence). J was trimmed by 2 bases and V by 5 bases; bases with no gene match: 5. The CDR3 bases are TGTGCCAGCAGTCATCTAGCGGGGTACACAGATACGCAGTATTTT. Translated, it gives CASSHLAGYTDTQYF.

The rearrangement joins TRBV19 to TRBJ2-7; weak D call: TRBD1 (6 bases). Germline V CDR1 and CDR2: LNHDA, SQIVND (reference sequence). CDR3 length equals 13 residues. V was cut by 7 bases and J by 1 base, with 11 bases left in between. The DNA for the CDR3 is TGTGCCAGTACTTATACAGGGTCCTACGAGCAGTACTTC. It yields the protein CASTYTGSYEQYF.

The rearrangement joins TRBV29-1 to TRBJ2-3; 7 nucleotides line up with TRBD1. Trimming cost V 0 bases and J 6 bases; bases outside gene matches: 15. The CDR3 length is 17 residues. The germline V gene has CDR1 SQVTM and CDR2 ANQGSEA. CDR3 loop: CSVEDLLGQWLTDTQYF. The CDR3 bases are TGCAGCGTTGAAGATCTTTTGGGACAGTGGCTAACGGATACGCAGTATTTT.

This clone has a single count. The chain joins TRBV5-1 to TRBJ2-7; 11 bases map to TRBD2. The V gene's germline CDR1 is SGHRS and CDR2 YFSETQ. The CDR3 contains 14 residues. The V gene end was trimmed by 1 base and the J gene end by 7 bases; junction bases not matched to a gene: 4. CDR3 sequence: CASSLLTSGEEQYF. The DNA for the CDR3 is TGCGCCAGCAGCTTGTTGACTAGCGGGGAGGAGCAGTACTTC.

The chain carries TRBV11-1 and TRBJ2-1; D might be TRBD2 (6 bases). The ends were cut back, 0 bases at V and 7 bases at J, with 7 bases in the middle. Looked up from germline, CDR1 is SGHAT and CDR2 is FQDESV (reference sequence). There are 13 residues in the CDR3. CDR3 sequence: CASSLAGGNEQFF. DNA of the CDR3: TGTGCCAGCAGCTTAGCGGGGGGAAATGAGCAGTTCTTC.

The CDR3 spells CASSLGPSGVNTGELFF. CDR3 nucleotide sequence: TGTGCCAGCAGCTTGGGGCCTAGCGGGGTAAACACCGGGGAGCTGTTTTTT. The V gene is TRBV5-4, the J gene TRBJ2-2; 9 positions agree with TRBD2. Germline-derived CDR1 and CDR2 are SGHNT and YYREEE (reference sequence). Trimming took 0 bases from V and 2 from J; bases not matched to a gene: 5. This CDR3 contains 17 residues.

The chain is built from TRBV6-1 and TRBJ2-3, with 10 bases aligning to TRBD1. The CDR3 length is 16 residues. Trimming removed 1 base from V and 4 bases from J; junction bases left unmatched: 5. The germline gives CDR1 MNHNS, CDR2 SASEGT. This chain's CDR3 is CASSEGQGALADTQYF. Written as DNA, the CDR3 is TGTGCCAGCAGTGAAGGACAGGGGGCTTTAGCAGATACGCAGTATTTT.

This clone appeared a single time. The chain couples TRBV30 to TRBJ2-5; no clear D. Near its end, the DNA agrees better with TRBJ2-7, so the J call may be wrong. The CDR3 has 14 residues. The V gene's germline CDR1 is GTSNPN and CDR2 SVGIG (reference sequence). The CDR3 sequence is CAWSLPLVRPEQYF. CDR3 in DNA: TGTGCCTGGAGCCTCCCTCTTGTGAGGCCCGAGCAGTACTTC.

The V and J genes are TRBV27 and TRBJ1-2, with a possible D match to TRBD1 (6 bases). The CDR3 extends over 15 amino acids. V was pared by 2 bases and J by 4 bases, with 14 bases between. In germline, CDR1 is MNHEY, CDR2 SMNVEV (reference sequence). The CDR3 spells CASSLNPGTLYGYTF. The CDR3 bases are TGTGCCAGCAGTTTAAACCCCGGGACACTCTATGGCTACACCTTC.